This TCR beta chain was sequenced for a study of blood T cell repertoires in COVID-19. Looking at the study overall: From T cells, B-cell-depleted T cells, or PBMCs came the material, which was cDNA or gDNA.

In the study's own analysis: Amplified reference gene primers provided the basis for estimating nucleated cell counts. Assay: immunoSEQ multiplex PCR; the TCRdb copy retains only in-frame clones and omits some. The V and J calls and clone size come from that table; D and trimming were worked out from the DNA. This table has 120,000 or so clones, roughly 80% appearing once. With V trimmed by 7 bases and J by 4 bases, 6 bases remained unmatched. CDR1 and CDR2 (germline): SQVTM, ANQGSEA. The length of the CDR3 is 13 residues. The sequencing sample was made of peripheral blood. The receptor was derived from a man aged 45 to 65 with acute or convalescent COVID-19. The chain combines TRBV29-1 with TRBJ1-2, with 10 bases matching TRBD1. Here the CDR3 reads CSDEGQGPYGYTF. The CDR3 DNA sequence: TGCAGCGACGAGGGACAGGGGCCCTATGGCTACACCTTC.